A single sample is the source of the 22 T cell receptor beta chains below, sequenced in a study of Ad26.COV2.S vaccination and SARS-CoV-2 variants. Treatment given: some 19 received Ad26.COV2.S at low or high dose, single or two shots; 5 received placebo; per-sample allocation not given. All samples were drawn on day 63, counting from the first vaccine or placebo injection. Repertoires were generated with immunoSEQ multiplex PCR, while TCRdb's copy carries only in-frame clones and drops some. This sample carries roughly 400,000 clones, roughly 90% of them seen once, and the ten largest clones take approximately 1.9%. The sample consisted of peripheral blood, taken in a trial of Ad26.COV2.S vaccine versus placebo. The receptors originated from a person between 18 and 59 years old who received the Ad26.COV2.S COVID-19 vaccine or a placebo.

The V and J genes are TRBV4-3 and TRBJ2-1; 7 bases fit TRBD1. Looked up from germline, CDR1 is LGHNA and CDR2 is YSLEER. The CDR3 loop spans 15 amino acids. Losses at the gene ends were 0 bases for V and 3 bases for J; bases not matched to a gene: 2. The CDR3 protein is CASSQDGDSYNEQFF. In DNA form, the CDR3 reads TGCGCCAGCAGCCAAGACGGGGACAGCTACAATGAGCAGTTCTTC.

This chain connects TRBV4-2 to TRBJ1-2; D not resolved. Germline CDR1 and CDR2: LGHNA and YNFKEQ. Trimming shortened V by 1 base and J by 3 bases, and 9 bases separated the two germline ends. The CDR3 covers 14 residues. The CDR3 loop reads CASSQAQWDYGYTF. DNA for the CDR3: TGTGCCAGCAGCCAAGCCCAATGGGACTATGGCTACACCTTC.

CDR3: CASSAPGLAVEQFF. The CDR3 DNA is TGTGCCAGCAGTGCTCCGGGACTAGCGGTAGAGCAGTTCTTC. The J gene is TRBJ2-1, the V gene TRBV27; 11 bases line up with TRBD2. This CDR3 region has 14 residues. The V gene end was trimmed by 5 bases and the J gene end by 10 bases; junction bases not matched to a gene: 7. Germline CDR1 is MNHEY and CDR2 is SMNVEV (reference sequence).

V and J are TRBV3-1 (or the pseudogene TRBV3-2) and TRBJ1-1, with D possibly being TRBD1 (6 bases). The CDR3 is made up of 14 amino acids. Germline V CDR1 and CDR2: LGHDT, YNNKEL (reference sequence). V was clipped by 1 base and J by 2 bases, with 8 bases between them. CDR3 bases: TGTGCCAGCAGCCAAGGGGGGGCAAACACTGAAGCTTTCTTT. Translating gives CASSQGGANTEAFF.

The chain links TRBV5-8 to TRBJ2-3, with 9 positions matching TRBD1. Germline V gene sequence: CDR1 SGHTS, CDR2 YDEGEE. The V segment lost 0 bases and the J segment 3 bases; nucleotides outside the gene matches: 5. CDR3 length equals 16 residues. The CDR3 loop is CASSLDGDRETDTQYF. CDR3 bases: TGTGCCAGCAGCTTGGATGGGGACAGGGAAACAGATACGCAGTATTTT.

Only a few counts were recorded for this clone. The chain employs TRBV6-4 and TRBJ2-1; TRBD2 aligns across 8 bases. Losses at the gene ends were 2 bases for V and 6 bases for J; bases not matched to a gene: 6. CDR1 is MRHNA and CDR2 is SNTAGT in the germline V gene. The CDR3 runs to 15 residues. CDR3 residues: CASSDRAGASNEQFF. The CDR3, as DNA: TGTGCCAGCAGTGACCGAGCGGGAGCAAGCAATGAGCAGTTCTTC.

In nucleotides, the CDR3 is TGTGCCAGCAGCTTAGGGGCAGGGAACACTGAAGCTTTCTTT. Protein product: CASSLGAGNTEAFF. The rearrangement links TRBV11-3 to TRBJ1-1; D is ambiguous. The CDR3 runs 14 residues. Trimming cost V 1 base and J 1 base, with 7 bases left between them. Per the germline V gene, CDR1 is SGHNT and CDR2 is YENEEA.

The J gene is TRBJ1-1, the V gene TRBV27; D perhaps matches TRBD1 (5 bases). Germline V gene lookup returns CDR1 MNHEY and CDR2 SMNVEV (reference sequence). This CDR3 comprises 14 residues. The germline V and J ends were trimmed by 2 bases and 0 bases, with 7 bases remaining between them. The CDR3 region is CASSLTGLNTEAFF. The CDR3 DNA reads TGTGCCAGCAGTTTAACAGGATTGAACACTGAAGCTTTCTTT.

The chain combines TRBV6-6 with TRBJ2-1, with a weak D call TRBD2 (6 bases). This CDR3 region has 15 residues. V was pared by 6 bases and J by 4 bases, with 16 bases between. The germline gives CDR1 MNHNY, CDR2 SVGAGI (reference sequence). DNA for the CDR3: TGTGCCAGCAGGGGGCCTAGCGACCTTTACAATGAGCAGTTCTTC. This codes for CASRGPSDLYNEQFF.

As DNA, the CDR3 is TGTGCCAGCAGCTTTTCCGGACAGGGAGAGACCCAGTACTTC. It is translated as CASSFSGQGETQYF. The rearrangement links TRBV7-2 to TRBJ2-5; 8 positions agree with TRBD1. This CDR3 region has 14 residues. Germline V gives CDR1 SGHTA, CDR2 FQGNSA. Germline trimming cut 3 bases from V and 4 bases from J; bases unmatched to any gene: 4.

The chain carries TRBV6-5 and TRBJ2-3, with 12 bases fitting TRBD2. Per germline, CDR1 MNHEY and CDR2 SVGAGI. Trimming removed 5 bases from V and 3 bases from J; junction bases left unmatched: 3. The CDR3 length is 15 residues. The CDR3 DNA reads as TGTGCCAGCAGTCTAGCGGGAGGGCCAACAGATACGCAGTATTTT. This codes for CASSLAGGPTDTQYF.

This chain joins TRBV12-5 and TRBJ2-1, with TRBD2 matching over 7 bases. The length of the CDR3 is 13 residues. Trimming cost V 5 bases and J 10 bases; bases outside gene matches: 8. Germline loops: CDR1 LGHNT, CDR2 FRNRAP. This CDR3 is CASGRAGDREQFF. The CDR3 nucleotides are TGTGCTAGTGGTCGTGCGGGGGACCGAGAGCAGTTCTTC.

The V and J genes are TRBV4-2 and TRBJ1-2, with D perhaps TRBD1 (5 bases). Germline loops: CDR1 LGHNA, CDR2 YNFKEQ. Trimming took 1 base from V and 8 from J, leaving 11 bases between them. The CDR3 extends over 13 amino acids. The CDR3 DNA sequence: TGTGCCAGCAGCCAAGCGGCAGGGAGCGGCTACACCTTC. Its protein is CASSQAAGSGYTF.

The chain combines TRBV7-9 with TRBJ2-3, with 14 nucleotides matching TRBD2. CDR1 is SEHNR, CDR2 FQNEAQ, per germline (reference sequence). CDR3 length equals 18 residues. After removal of 5 bases from V and 5 bases from J, the junction contained 12 bases not matched to a gene. CDR3 protein: CASSLPRGTSGSVDTQYF. CDR3 sequence (DNA): TGTGCCAGCAGCCTCCCGCGGGGGACTAGCGGGAGTGTAGATACGCAGTATTTT.

This clone was seen a single time. V gene TRBV3-1 (or the pseudogene TRBV3-2) combines with J gene TRBJ2-7, with D perhaps TRBD1 (6 bases). The length of the CDR3 is 13 residues. Germline-derived CDR1 and CDR2 are LGHDT and YNNKEL (reference sequence). V was shortened by 3 bases and J by 3 bases, with 9 bases between the two germline ends. The CDR3 region is CASSQAGDYEQYF. The CDR3 nucleotides are TGTGCCAGCAGCCAGGCAGGGGACTACGAGCAGTACTTC.

The rearrangement joins TRBV30 to TRBJ1-5; D gene unclear. Germline V gene data show CDR1 as GTSNPN and CDR2 as SVGIG (reference sequence). The V gene lost 2 bases and the J gene lost 4 bases, with 15 bases spanning the gap. The CDR3 has 15 amino acids. CDR3 region: CAWSPLGAINQPQHF. As DNA, the CDR3 is TGTGCCTGGAGTCCCCTGGGTGCCATTAATCAGCCCCAGCATTTT.

This chain connects TRBV6-5 to TRBJ2-5; the match to TRBD1 covers 9 bases. Germline V gives CDR1 MNHEY, CDR2 SVGAGI. The CDR3 loop spans 14 amino acids. Trimming cost V 5 bases and J 5 bases; bases outside gene matches: 6. CDR3 in DNA: TGTGCCAGCAGTAGAACAGGGGGCGAGGAGACCCAGTACTTC. This gives the protein CASSRTGGEETQYF.

This rearrangement joins TRBV7-9 to TRBJ1-3; D is unresolved. Germline CDR1 and CDR2: SEHNR and FQNEAQ (reference sequence). The length of the CDR3 is 15 residues. The V gene lost 5 bases and the J gene lost 0 bases, with 11 bases spanning the gap. CDR3 in amino acids: CASSQAGSSGNTIYF. In DNA, the CDR3 is TGTGCCAGCAGCCAGGCGGGTTCCTCTGGAAACACCATATATTTT.

V usage is TRBV18 and J usage is TRBJ2-5; TRBD1 is a possible D gene (6 bases). Germline assignment: CDR1 KGHSH and CDR2 LQKENI. Trimming left V 3 bases short and J 5 bases short, with 10 bases between. The CDR3 is 13 residues long. The CDR3 is CASSPRGRETQYF. The CDR3 DNA follows: TGTGCCAGCTCACCCAGGGGCAGGGAGACCCAGTACTTC.

The chain joins TRBV5-1 to TRBJ2-2; TRBD2 matches 11 bases. J was trimmed by 1 base and V by 5 bases; bases with no gene match: 4. Germline-derived CDR1 and CDR2 are SGHRS and YFSETQ. This CDR3 contains 16 residues. CDR3 region: CASRLGLAENTGELFF. The CDR3 DNA follows: TGCGCCAGCAGACTGGGACTAGCGGAGAACACCGGGGAGCTGTTTTTT.

This chain uses TRBV28 with TRBJ1-2, with D tentatively TRBD1 (6 bases). The CDR3 sequence is 14 residues long. Germline V gene data show CDR1 as MDHEN and CDR2 as SYDVKM. V was shortened by 7 bases and J by 3 bases, with 15 bases between the two germline ends. The CDR3 is CASTRIQGYYGYTF. The CDR3 region has the DNA TGTGCCAGCACCCGGATACAGGGCTACTATGGCTACACCTTC.

The chain recombines TRBV7-8 with TRBJ2-7; D is undetermined. From germline, CDR1 is SGHVS and CDR2 FQNEAQ. Trimming took off 5 bases at V and 0 bases at J, with 11 bases between the two ends. This CDR3 has 14 residues. The CDR3 spells CASSTIALSYEQYF. The DNA of the CDR3 is TGTGCCAGCAGCACAATCGCACTCTCCTACGAGCAGTACTTC.